Listed here is a single T cell receptor (beta chain). In its sample, this clone was seen a few times. Its antigen remains undetermined. No much larger clone exists at a distance of one base, and base qualities are not known. Trimming accounts for 4 bases at V and 8 bases at J, while the number of junction bases matched to no gene is 3. The CDR3 contains 13 residues, cysteine and phenylalanine counted. CDR3 DNA only is kept here, 39 bases in frame from base 1. CDR1 and CDR2 are drawn from the germline V gene (reference sequence): PRHDT, FYEKMQ. The study evaluated CTLA-4 blockade (ipilimumab) given together with focal radiation therapy in patients who had chemo-refractory metastatic non-small-cell lung cancer. The sample originates from a study of radiotherapy plus CTLA-4 blockade in lung cancer (dated by TCRdb to the late 2010s). At the level of the whole study: Among enrolled patients, approximately 18% had an objective response and 30% to 35% reached disease control.

The library was made by the immunoSEQ multiplex PCR assay. The source is immuneACCESS, and TCRdb retained only in-frame sequences with V and J called. Part of the clones is not carried over; for the studies checked, unresolved V genes explain less than half of this, and the remainder is unexplained. The sample contains 55,000 to 85,000 clones, approximately 76% of them found a single time. In total, the top ten clones hold about 16% of the sample. The investigation overall reported the following: After treatment with radiotherapy and ipilimumab, TCR clones that originated in tumors expanded in peripheral blood. The strongest predictors of response were reported to be early dynamic shifts in blood T cell clones along with a rise in serum interferon-beta following radiation.

Sequencing used peripheral blood, obtained from a patient treated with radiotherapy plus ipilimumab. The sequence links TRBV13 to TRBJ1-4; TRBD1 agrees with 8 junctional bases. This receptor was taken from a human donor with non-small cell lung cancer whose response to radiotherapy plus ipilimumab could not be evaluated. Some clones in this sample may be carry-over from other donors' samples. CDR3 protein: CASSSRGQEKLFF. The sequenced DNA: TGTGCCAGCAGCTCCAGGGGGCAAGAAAAACTGTTTTTT.